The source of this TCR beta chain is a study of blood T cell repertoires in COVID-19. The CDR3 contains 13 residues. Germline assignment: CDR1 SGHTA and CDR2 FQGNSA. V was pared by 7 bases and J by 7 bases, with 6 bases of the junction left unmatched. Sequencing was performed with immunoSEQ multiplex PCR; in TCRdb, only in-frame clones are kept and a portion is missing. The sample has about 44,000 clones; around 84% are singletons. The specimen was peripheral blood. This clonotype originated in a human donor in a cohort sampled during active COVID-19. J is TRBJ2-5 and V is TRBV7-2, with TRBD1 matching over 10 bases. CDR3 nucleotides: TGTGCCAGCACGCAGGGACAGGGGCCGACCCAGTACTTC. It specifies CASTQGQGPTQYF.